This TCR beta chain was obtained from a study of Graves' ophthalmopathy and Graves' hyperthyroidism. Per germline, CDR1 WSHSY and CDR2 SAAADI. Between the trimmed V and J ends, which lost 7 bases and 5 bases, there was a span of 11 bases. The CDR3 is made up of 12 amino acids. Many counts were recorded for this clonotype. RNA transcripts served as template for amplifying TCR beta CDR3 sequences. Following a first-round RT-PCR that used HTBI primers, a second-round multiplex PCR was carried out. MiXCR, run by TCRdb on the multiplex PCR reads, gives a single entry per CDR3 protein. Counted here are around 1.1 million distinct CDR3 sequences, about two fifths occurring once; the ten biggest clones make up 11%. Other autoimmune diseases, uncontrolled infections, pregnancy or lactation led to the exclusion of patients.

This sequence was found in an adult man with Graves' hyperthyroidism. The sample was peripheral blood or thyroid tissue (not recorded which). The chain couples TRBV10-2 to TRBJ1-1; D uncertain. The CDR3 protein is CASTPTVTEAFF. For the CDR3, the DNA is TGCGCCAGCACCCCGACGGTAACTGAAGCTTTCTTT.